Listed here are 26 T cell receptor beta chains from one sample, sequenced in a study of OX40 agonist ivuxolimab in advanced cancers. Profiled with immunoSEQ multiplex PCR; TCRdb holds only in-frame clones, not every one. Among around 53,000 clones, roughly 86% were seen once, and the ten largest hold 5.5% to 8%. This specimen was CD4+ or CD8+ T cells sorted from blood, taken in a trial of the OX40 agonist ivuxolimab. These receptors originate from an adult with an advanced solid tumor such as melanoma, head and neck, liver or kidney cancer.

The chain carries TRBV5-6 and TRBJ2-7; 8 nucleotides align to TRBD2. CDR3 length: 15 amino acids. Trimming at V came to 0 bases and at J to 6 bases, leaving 8 bases not matched to a gene. CDR1 is SGHDT, CDR2 YYEEEE, per germline. The CDR3, as DNA: TGTGCCAGCAGCTTGGCGGGCGGGAGGCTAAGCGAGCAGTACTTC. Translated, it gives CASSLAGGRLSEQYF.

The rearrangement joins TRBV5-1 to TRBJ2-1, with a tentative D call TRBD2 (6 bases). The CDR3 spans 16 residues. The ends were cut back, 0 bases at V and 0 bases at J, with 10 bases in the middle. CDR1 and CDR2 (germline): SGHRS, YFSETQ. The CDR3 sequence is CASSLDAGSSYNEQFF. The DNA for the CDR3 is TGCGCCAGCAGCTTGGATGCCGGGAGCTCCTACAATGAGCAGTTCTTC.

V and J are TRBV10-1 and TRBJ2-5; weak D call: TRBD2 (6 bases). Germline loops: CDR1 WNHNN, CDR2 SYGVQD (reference sequence). Trimming left V 6 bases short and J 5 bases short, with 13 bases between. The CDR3 totals 13 residues. DNA for the CDR3: TGCGCCAGCAGCGCTAGCGTTATCGAGACCCAGTACTTC. Protein sequence: CASSASVIETQYF.

This clone was recorded only once. The rearrangement joins TRBV30 to TRBJ1-2; no firm D call. CDR1 and CDR2 from the germline V gene are GTSNPN and SVGIG (reference sequence). The CDR3 is 8 amino acids. With 7 bases removed from V and 8 bases from J, the gap between germline ends came to 5 bases. CDR3 residues: CALHGYTF. DNA for the CDR3: TGTGCCTTACACGGCTACACCTTC.

This chain connects TRBV7-3 to TRBJ2-5; 8 bases agree with TRBD1. The V gene end was trimmed by 5 bases and the J gene end by 2 bases; junction bases not matched to a gene: 13. Germline CDR1 and CDR2: SGHTA and FQGTGA. This CDR3 spans 17 amino acids. The CDR3 DNA reads TGTGCCAGCAGCAACAAGGACAGGGCCCCTACGCAAGAGACCCAGTACTTC. This encodes CASSNKDRAPTQETQYF.

The V gene is TRBV6-5, the J gene TRBJ1-2, with TRBD1 as a possible D gene (6 bases). V was cut by 0 bases and J by 6 bases, with 14 bases left in between. The CDR3 loop spans 15 amino acids. Germline CDR1 is MNHEY and CDR2 is SVGAGI. The CDR3 reads CASSYSGGRAHGYTF. CDR3 in DNA: TGTGCCAGCAGTTACTCGGGGGGGCGAGCTCATGGCTACACCTTC.

The chain joins TRBV5-4 to TRBJ2-2, with 7 nucleotides matching TRBD2. CDR1 and CDR2 (germline): SGHNT, YYREEE (reference sequence). This CDR3 region has 15 residues. With 5 bases clipped from V and 4 bases from J, the junction kept 8 bases outside the gene matches. The CDR3: CASRGGESLTGELFF. The CDR3 DNA is TGTGCCAGCAGGGGAGGGGAGAGCCTCACCGGGGAGCTGTTTTTT.

CDR3 sequence reads: CASSFQGVGTEAFF. CDR3 DNA: TGTGCCAGCAGCTTCCAGGGAGTGGGCACTGAAGCTTTCTTT. The chain combines TRBV5-4 with TRBJ1-1; TRBD1 is a possible D gene (5 bases). V was clipped by 2 bases and J by 4 bases, with 12 bases between them. The CDR3 length is 14 residues. Germline CDR1 SGHNT, CDR2 YYREEE (reference sequence).

The chain links TRBV11-2 to TRBJ2-1; 11 bases align to TRBD2. J lost 0 bases, V lost 1 base, and 5 bases had no gene match. This CDR3 has 18 amino acids. In germline, CDR1 is SGHAT, CDR2 FQNNGV. The DNA for the CDR3 is TGTGCCAGCAGCTTAGCGCGGACTAGCGGGTCCTCCTACAATGAGCAGTTCTTC. Its translation: CASSLARTSGSSYNEQFF.

The chain couples TRBV13 to TRBJ1-3; the D is unclear. Germline CDR1 PRHDT, CDR2 FYEKMQ (reference sequence). Trimming took 5 bases from V and 2 from J, leaving 7 bases between them. The CDR3 loop spans 13 amino acids. The CDR3 protein is CASSRAPGNTIYF. As DNA, the CDR3 is TGTGCCAGCAGCAGGGCCCCTGGAAACACCATATATTTT.

The rearrangement links TRBV5-1 to TRBJ1-2; 8 positions match TRBD1. Trimming cost V 3 bases and J 5 bases; bases outside gene matches: 9. Germline CDR1 reads SGHRS; CDR2 reads YFSETQ. The CDR3 is 15 residues long. The CDR3 bases are TGCGCCAGCAGCTGGGGGGACAGGTCGAATTATGGCTACACCTTC. Translating gives CASSWGDRSNYGYTF. The full variable domain, completed using reference TRBV5-1 and TRBJ1-2, is KAGVTQTPRYLIKTRGQQVTLSCSPISGHRSVSWYQQTPGQGLQFLFEYFSETQRNKGNFPGRFSGRQFSNSRSEMNVSTLELGDSALYLCASSWGDRSNYGYTFGSGTRLTVV.

This clone has only a few counts. The chain links TRBV7-2 to TRBJ2-3; the D call may be TRBD1 or TRBD2 (5 bases each). V dropped 5 bases and J dropped 2 bases, with 14 bases sitting between them. The CDR3 is 15 residues long. Germline V gives CDR1 SGHTA, CDR2 FQGNSA. In DNA, the CDR3 is TGTGCCAGCAGCGATTGGGACCGAAACACAGATACGCAGTATTTT. Amino acids: CASSDWDRNTDTQYF.

The chain recombines TRBV19 with TRBJ2-5; D remains ambiguous. Germline assignment: CDR1 LNHDA and CDR2 SQIVND (reference sequence). The CDR3 runs 12 residues. Deletions cut 3 bases from V and 2 bases from J, with 4 bases between. This CDR3 is CASSMQQETQYF. CDR3 DNA sequence: TGTGCCAGTAGTATGCAACAAGAGACCCAGTACTTC.

Concerning this clone itself: Germline is not matched at one junction end, which may reflect a read error. V usage is TRBV18 and J usage is TRBJ2-5, with 9 bases that match TRBD2. In germline, CDR1 is KGHSH, CDR2 LQKENI. The CDR3 covers 12 residues. The CDR3 spells CASSSRLAEVHF. The CDR3 region has the DNA TGTGCCAGCTCATCTCGACTAGCGGAAGTCCACTTC.

The gene calls are TRBV28 and TRBJ2-1, with D possibly TRBD2 on 6 matching bases. The CDR3 is 18 residues long. CDR1 is MDHEN and CDR2 is SYDVKM in the germline V gene. V dropped 4 bases and J dropped 6 bases, with 25 bases sitting between them. CDR3 sequence: CASSSLGLAWRGINEQFF. CDR3 DNA sequence: TGTGCCAGCAGTTCCCTGGGGCTAGCGTGGAGGGGAATCAATGAGCAGTTCTTC.

This rearrangement joins TRBV25-1 to TRBJ1-1; a weak D match, TRBD1 (5 bases). The CDR3 contains 15 residues. Germline CDR1 and CDR2: MGHDK and SYGVNS. V shed 1 base and J shed 4 bases, with 13 bases lying between them. The CDR3 sequence: CASSESQVRGTEAFF. CDR3 nucleotides: TGTGCCAGCAGTGAATCACAGGTCCGAGGCACTGAAGCTTTCTTT. Filled out from reference TRBV25-1 and TRBJ1-1, the complete variable domain reads EADIYQTPRYLVIGTGKKITLECSQTMGHDKMYWYQQDPGMELHLIHYSYGVNSTEKGDLSSESTVSRIRTEHFPLTLESARPSHTSQYLCASSESQVRGTEAFFGQGTRLTVV.

Here the CDR3 DNA reads TGCGCCAGCAGCATATCAAGCCTGAACACCGGGGAGCTGTTTTTT. Its translation is CASSISSLNTGELFF. The chain joins TRBV5-1 to TRBJ2-2; D unclear. The germline V and J ends were trimmed by 4 bases and 1 base, with 11 bases remaining between them. The CDR3 contains 15 residues. CDR1 SGHRS and CDR2 YFSETQ come from the germline V gene.

The chain carries TRBV7-3 and TRBJ2-3; 9 bases are shared with TRBD1. CDR3 size: 16 residues. The ends lost 3 bases at V and 4 bases at J; junction bases unmatched: 8. Germline CDR1 SGHTA, CDR2 FQGTGA. The DNA of the CDR3 is TGTGCCAGCAGCTTGACAGGGGGGGTCAAAGCAGATACGCAGTATTTT. Amino acids: CASSLTGGVKADTQYF.

The J gene is TRBJ2-1, the V gene TRBV9; TRBD2 aligns across 7 bases. Germline V gene data show CDR1 as SGDLS and CDR2 as YYNGEE. V dropped 0 bases and J dropped 2; count of bases not matched to a gene: 2. The CDR3 sequence is 15 residues long. The CDR3 region has the DNA TGTGCCAGCAGCGTAGGGCGGGGGACCTACAATGAGCAGTTCTTC. Encoded protein: CASSVGRGTYNEQFF.

This chain uses TRBV7-9 with TRBJ1-4; TRBD1 matches 9 bases. CDR1 is SEHNR, CDR2 FQNEAQ, per germline (reference sequence). There are 15 residues in the CDR3. V was clipped by 3 bases and J by 8 bases; unmatched bases: 7. CDR3 nucleotides: TGTGCCAGCAGCTTGGAAACAGGGGGCAGGGAAAAACTGTTTTTT. Amino acids: CASSLETGGREKLFF.

V is TRBV5-1 and J is TRBJ1-1; D unclear. Germline values: CDR1 SGHRS, CDR2 YFSETQ. The CDR3 runs to 15 residues. The V end was cut by 0 bases, the J end by 3 bases, with 12 bases between. CDR3 DNA sequence: TGCGCCAGCAGCTTGGTCGCCGGCGGCTACACTGAAGCTTTCTTT. Amino acids: CASSLVAGGYTEAFF.

V gene TRBV7-9 combines with J gene TRBJ1-6; tentative D call: TRBD1 (6 bases). The CDR3 spans 15 residues. V was cut by 3 bases and J by 10 bases, with 16 bases left in between. Germline lookup yields CDR1 SEHNR and CDR2 FQNEAQ (reference sequence). DNA of the CDR3: TGTGCCAGCAGCTTCGGAGGGGACAACCAGTCACCCCTCCACTTT. This encodes CASSFGGDNQSPLHF.

The chain joins TRBV10-3 to TRBJ2-5, with 8 bases fitting TRBD1. With V trimmed by 6 bases and J by 1 base, 7 bases remained unmatched. The CDR3 loop spans 15 amino acids. The germline V gene encodes CDR1 ENHRY and CDR2 SYGVKD. The CDR3 is CAISINRGSQETQYF. For the CDR3, the DNA is TGTGCCATCAGCATAAACAGGGGGTCCCAAGAGACCCAGTACTTC.

This chain links TRBV4-1 with TRBJ2-1; 8 bases are shared with TRBD2. V shed 4 bases and J 4 bases; nucleotides not matched to a gene: 9. The CDR3 has 16 amino acids. The germline gives CDR1 MGHRA, CDR2 YSYEKL. The CDR3 protein is CASSLPGTSAYNEQFF. Written as DNA, the CDR3 is TGCGCCAGCAGCCTCCCCGGGACTAGTGCATACAATGAGCAGTTCTTC.

The chain couples TRBV21-1 to TRBJ1-3; the D call in the table, TRBD1, was not verified against the DNA. TRBV21-1 is noted as a pseudogene. The CDR3 sequence is 16 residues long. The CDR3 nucleotides read TGTGCCAGCAGCAAAGACGACGAGGGGGAAGGAAACACCATATATTTT. Translated, it gives CASSKDDEGEGNTIYF.

The rearrangement links TRBV7-2 to TRBJ2-7, with TRBD1 matching 8 bases. The germline V gene has CDR1 SGHTA and CDR2 FQGNSA. The CDR3 is 15 amino acids. V lost 1 base to trimming and J lost 3 bases; unmatched junction nucleotides: 5. The CDR3 protein is CASSLEGQVLYEQYF. The CDR3 DNA reads TGTGCCAGCAGCTTAGAGGGACAGGTCCTCTACGAGCAGTACTTC.